This TCR beta chain was captured in a study of T-cell memory formation after mild COVID-19. TCRdb reprocessed the 5' RACE reads with MiXCR, giving one entry per CDR3 protein. This repertoire shows approximately 290,000 distinct CDR3 sequences, 7.5% to 9.5% found once; its top ten account for roughly 22%. This CDR3 has 15 amino acids. From germline, CDR1 is SGHAT and CDR2 FQNNGV. With 5 bases removed from V and 3 bases from J, the gap between germline ends came to 14 bases. This clonotype showed up many times. The sequence was collected from a man younger than 35 who had mild COVID-19 (a few samples of this study predate the infection). Cell type and time point are not known. Material for sequencing was PBMCs or a T cell subset sorted from them (not recorded which). The chain couples TRBV11-2 to TRBJ2-1; tentative D call: TRBD2 (7 bases). In DNA form, the CDR3 reads TGTGCCAGCAGCACTTCGGGGGGCGGCTACAATGAGCAGTTCTTC. Protein product: CASSTSGGGYNEQFF. Drawing the rest from reference TRBV11-2 and TRBJ2-1, the complete variable domain is EAGVAQSPRYKIIEKRQSVAFWCNPISGHATLYWYQQILGQGPKLLIQFQNNGVVDDSQLPKDRFSAERLKGVDSTLKIQPAKLEDSAVYLCASSTSGGGYNEQFFGPGTRLTVL.